The T cell receptor (beta chain) under discussion was sequenced for a study of cytomegalovirus exposure and HLA in healthy donors. Study-wide results and caveats: TCR beta V segments were, for the most part, productive about 87% or about 30% of the time in an earlier analysis.

PCR primers comprised 60 Vbeta and 13 Jbeta primers. Clones were sequenced by immunoSEQ multiplex PCR, and TCRdb holds only the in-frame ones, with some missing. The sample lists tens of thousands of clones, roughly 79% occurring once. Per germline, CDR1 MNHEY and CDR2 SMNVEV (reference sequence). The CDR3 has 16 amino acids. V was cut by 4 bases and J by 0 bases, with 12 bases left in between. Regarding this clone: Its antigen is currently unknown.

The specimen sequenced was PBMCs. The clonotype was recovered from a man aged 45-60 years in good health and CMV-seronegative. This chain connects TRBV27 to TRBJ1-4, with D maybe TRBD1 (6 bases). The CDR3 coding sequence is TGTGCCAGCAGTTCCCGAACAGGGCCAACTAATGAAAAACTGTTTTTT. This sequence encodes CASSSRTGPTNEKLFF. The entire variable domain, with the rest obtained from reference TRBV27 and TRBJ1-4, is as follows: EAQVTQNPRYLITVTGKKLTVTCSQNMNHEYMSWYRQDPGLGLRQIYYSMNVEVTDKGDVPEGYKVSRKEKRNFPLILESPSPNQTSLYFCASSSRTGPTNEKLFFGSGTQLSVL.